This T cell receptor beta chain emerged from a study of blood T cell repertoires in COVID-19. Study at large: Whether acute or convalescent, the COVID-19 samples came from the United States, Italy and Spain. T cells, B-cell-depleted T cells, or PBMCs supplied cDNA or gDNA.

Original handling: How many nucleated cells were present was estimated from reference gene primer amplification. The data were produced by immunoSEQ multiplex PCR, yet TCRdb's version contains in-frame clones alone and is incomplete. V and J calls and clone size are as listed in that table; D and trimming were resolved from the DNA. Among 200,000 to 250,000 clones listed, roughly 83% were seen once. Trimming removed 0 bases from V and 3 bases from J; junction bases left unmatched: 3. There are 16 residues in the CDR3. Germline assignment: CDR1 MRHNA and CDR2 SNTAGT. This clonotype originated in a man older than 75 with acute or convalescent COVID-19. The V gene is TRBV6-4, the J gene TRBJ2-1, with 9 bases lining up with TRBD1. The sequenced sample consisted of peripheral blood. The CDR3 sequence: CASSDSTGGSYNEQFF. In nucleotides, the CDR3 is TGTGCCAGCAGTGACTCAACAGGGGGCAGCTACAATGAGCAGTTCTTC.